This T cell receptor beta chain was captured by sequencing in a study of T-cell memory formation after mild COVID-19. This clonotype was picked up a small number of times. Its antigen is currently unknown. The length of the CDR3 is 16 residues. J was trimmed by 5 bases and V by 0 bases; bases with no gene match: 7. Germline V gene sequence: CDR1 MNHEY, CDR2 SVGAGI. Findings and limits, study-wide: The pre-infection memory compartment contained some responding clones, suggesting cross-reactive memory joined. Second-wave clones that peaked on day 37 lacked confirmed SARS-CoV-2 specificity. Contracting clones localized mainly to CM and EM when CD4+ and mainly to EMRA when CD8+. Clones contracting over day 15 to 85 were CD4/CD8 balanced, with later expanders leaning CD4+.

TCRdb itself ran the 5' RACE reads through MiXCR, one entry per CDR3 protein. This sample has 400,000 to 450,000 distinct CDR3 sequences; over 15% occur once, and the top ten carry about a fifth. The genes are TRBV6-5 and TRBJ2-3, with 8 bases fitting TRBD1. This clonotype was obtained from a man between 18 and 35 years old who had mild COVID-19 (a few samples of this study predate the infection). Cell type and time point are not known. The material sequenced was PBMCs or a T cell subset sorted from them (not recorded which). The DNA for the CDR3 is TGTGCCAGCAGTTACTCGTCGACAGGGGAGGAAGATACGCAGTATTTT. Protein sequence: CASSYSSTGEEDTQYF.